The TCR beta chain under discussion was sequenced for a study of blood T cell repertoires in COVID-19. The wider study: Italy, Spain and the United States were the sources of the convalescent and acute COVID-19 samples. PBMCs, B-cell-depleted T cells, or T cells were the source of the cDNA or gDNA that made up the material.

Original analysis: Counts of nucleated cells, estimated from reference gene primer amplification, were obtained. The table came from immunoSEQ multiplex PCR; TCRdb's copy has only in-frame clones and leaves some out. V, J and clone size are those of that table, while D and trimming were read from the DNA. The data hold about 120,000 clones, with around 86% observed a single time. Germline values: CDR1 MNHEY, CDR2 SVGAGI. The ends were cut back, 2 bases at V and 0 bases at J, with 8 bases in the middle. There are 15 residues in the CDR3. In its sample, this clone was seen a few times. Sequencing was done on a sample of peripheral blood. The chain has TRBV6-5 and TRBJ1-5; D remains unclear. The receptor was isolated from a man of 80 years or more with acute or convalescent COVID-19. CDR3 region: CASSYPEDSNQPQHF. The CDR3 bases are TGTGCCAGCAGTTACCCGGAGGATAGCAATCAGCCCCAGCATTTT.